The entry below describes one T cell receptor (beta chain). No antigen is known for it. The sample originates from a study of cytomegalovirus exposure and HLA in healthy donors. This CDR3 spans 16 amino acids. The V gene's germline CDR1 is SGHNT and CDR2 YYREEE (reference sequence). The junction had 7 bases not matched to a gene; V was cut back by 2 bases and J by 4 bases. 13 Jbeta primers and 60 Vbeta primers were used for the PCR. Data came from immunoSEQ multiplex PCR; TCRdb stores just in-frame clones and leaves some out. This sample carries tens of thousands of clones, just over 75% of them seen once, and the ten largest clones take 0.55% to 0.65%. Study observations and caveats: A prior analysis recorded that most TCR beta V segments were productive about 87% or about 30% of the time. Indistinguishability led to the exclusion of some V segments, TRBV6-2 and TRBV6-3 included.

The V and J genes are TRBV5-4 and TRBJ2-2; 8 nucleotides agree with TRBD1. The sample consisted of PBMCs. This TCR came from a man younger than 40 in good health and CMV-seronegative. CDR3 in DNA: TGTGCCAGCAGCTTTGGCAGGACAGGGAGCACCGGGGAGCTGTTTTTT. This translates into CASSFGRTGSTGELFF. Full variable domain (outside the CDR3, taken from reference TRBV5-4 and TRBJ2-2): ETGVTQSPTHLIKTRGQQVTLRCSSQSGHNTVSWYQQALGQGPQFIFQYYREEENGRGNFPPRFSGLQFPNYSSELNVNALELDDSALYLCASSFGRTGSTGELFFGEGSRLTVL.